One sample yielded the 16 T cell receptor beta chains listed below, sequenced in a study of T cell changes during pregnancy in multiple sclerosis (dated by TCRdb to the late 2010s). The library was made by the immunoSEQ multiplex PCR assay. Entries here come from immuneACCESS through TCRdb and include only in-frame sequences with V and J called. Some clones fail to appear in such tables; in the studies checked, an unresolved V gene covers under half of the shortfall, and the cause of the remainder is unknown. The sample data list more than 90,000 clones, and almost 95% of these were observed just once. About 2% of the sample is taken by the ten largest. The starting material was peripheral blood, obtained after pregnancy. These receptors came from a female donor with multiple sclerosis, enrolled in a pregnancy study.

V and J are TRBV29-1 and TRBJ1-2; possible D gene TRBD1, 6 bases. Germline V gene sequence: CDR1 SQVTM, CDR2 ANQGSEA. The V end was cut by 8 bases, the J end by 4 bases, with 17 bases between. This CDR3 has 13 amino acids. CDR3 protein: CSSRITGSYGYTF. In nucleotides, the CDR3 is TGCAGCTCCAGAATTACAGGGAGCTATGGCTACACCTTC.

The CDR3 bases are TGTGCCAGCTCAAGACTAGCGGAATACAATGAGCAGTTCTTC. It yields the protein CASSRLAEYNEQFF. The gene calls are TRBV18 and TRBJ2-1; TRBD2 aligns across 9 bases. CDR3 length: 14 amino acids. V trimming: 5 bases; J trimming: 4 bases; junction bases outside the gene matches: 3. Germline CDR1 and CDR2: KGHSH and LQKENI.

The chain links TRBV4-3 to TRBJ1-4, with D unclear. With 5 bases removed from V and 5 bases from J, the gap between germline ends came to 9 bases. Per germline, CDR1 LGHNA and CDR2 YSLEER. CDR3 length equals 13 residues. The CDR3 coding sequence is TGCGCCAGCAGCTCCTCAGTAAATGAAAAACTGTTTTTT. Protein product: CASSSSVNEKLFF.

DNA for the CDR3: TGTGCCAGCAGTTTCTCAGGCCCCTACGAGCAGTACTTC. Its protein product is CASSFSGPYEQYF. V usage is TRBV27 and J usage is TRBJ2-7; D gene ambiguous. V was clipped by 3 bases and J by 2 bases, with 8 bases between them. The germline V gene encodes CDR1 MNHEY and CDR2 SMNVEV (reference sequence). CDR3 size: 13 residues.

V gene TRBV6-6 combines with J gene TRBJ1-1; 8 bases fit TRBD1. This CDR3 region has 12 residues. CDR1 and CDR2 (germline): MNHNY, SVGAGI (reference sequence). The trim removed 5 bases at V and 7 bases at J, leaving 3 bases unmatched. The chain's CDR3 is CASSKGTGEAFF. CDR3 nucleotides: TGTGCCAGCAGTAAAGGGACAGGTGAAGCTTTCTTT.

J is TRBJ2-1 and V is TRBV2; the D gene is possibly TRBD1 (7 bases). This CDR3 has 15 residues. Germline values: CDR1 SNHLY, CDR2 FYNNEI. The V gene lost 3 bases and the J gene lost 2 bases, with 11 bases spanning the gap. CDR3 residues: CASSDSRGAYNEQFF. CDR3 coding DNA: TGTGCCAGCAGTGATAGCAGGGGGGCCTACAATGAGCAGTTCTTC.

The chain recombines TRBV27 with TRBJ2-7; 9 bases are a match to TRBD1. CDR1 is MNHEY, CDR2 SMNVEV, per germline (reference sequence). V shed 3 bases and J 2 bases; nucleotides not matched to a gene: 5. The CDR3 covers 15 residues. The CDR3 coding sequence is TGTGCCAGCAGTTTTTCGGGACAGGGAGCCTACGAGCAGTACTTC. The encoded protein is CASSFSGQGAYEQYF.

The DNA of the CDR3 is TGTGCCATCAGTGACCAACAGGGGAACACCGGGGAGCTGTTTTTT. The encoded protein is CAISDQQGNTGELFF. The V and J genes are TRBV10-3 and TRBJ2-2; perhaps TRBD1 as D (6 bases). Germline CDR1 and CDR2: ENHRY and SYGVKD. The CDR3 runs to 15 residues. Trimming stripped 3 bases from V and 1 base from J, with 9 bases between.

The chain carries TRBV29-1 and TRBJ1-2, with D maybe TRBD1 (6 bases). The germline gives CDR1 SQVTM, CDR2 ANQGSEA. The CDR3 spans 13 residues. V gave up 4 bases and J gave up 4 bases, with 13 bases separating them. The CDR3 loop is CSVGGRGRYGYTF. The CDR3 DNA sequence: TGCAGCGTTGGTGGCAGGGGCCGCTATGGCTACACCTTC.

This clone was seen at least ten times. The V gene is TRBV19, the J gene TRBJ1-5, with D possibly matching TRBD1 (5 bases). This CDR3 region has 17 residues. Trimming removed 7 bases at V and 2 bases at J, with 21 bases between. Germline lookup yields CDR1 LNHDA and CDR2 SQIVND (reference sequence). In DNA form, the CDR3 reads TGTGCCAGTACTTTTCCCGGGGCCAGCGGGGGCAATCAGCCCCAGCATTTT. Protein sequence: CASTFPGASGGNQPQHF.

This clone was detected only a few times. This chain links TRBV10-3 with TRBJ2-7; tentatively, D is TRBD2 (6 bases). CDR3 length: 15 residues. The germline V gene has CDR1 ENHRY and CDR2 SYGVKD. V shed 6 bases and J shed 2 bases, with 17 bases lying between them. CDR3 sequence reads: CAIRPGRGQTYEQYF. Written as DNA, the CDR3 is TGTGCCATCAGACCCGGGAGAGGGCAAACCTACGAGCAGTACTTC.

V gene TRBV4-1 combines with J gene TRBJ1-5; TRBD1 is a possible D gene (6 bases). The CDR3 covers 17 residues. Trimming took off 0 bases at V and 6 bases at J, with 18 bases between the two ends. Germline lookup yields CDR1 MGHRA and CDR2 YSYEKL. CDR3 DNA: TGCGCCAGCAGCCAAGATCGGGTCAGGGGAGGGAGTCAGCCCCAGCATTTT. Residues: CASSQDRVRGGSQPQHF.

Only one count was recorded for this clone. This sequence joins TRBV5-1 and TRBJ2-7; D is unclear. The ends were cut back, 1 base at V and 0 bases at J, with 14 bases in the middle. Germline CDR1 and CDR2: SGHRS and YFSETQ. This CDR3 is built from 16 residues. CDR3 nucleotides: TGCGCCAGCAGCTTGACGCTGACAAAATCCTCCTACGAGCAGTACTTC. Residues: CASSLTLTKSSYEQYF.

The chain employs TRBV5-1 and TRBJ2-3; 10 nucleotides match TRBD2. CDR1 and CDR2 (germline): SGHRS, YFSETQ. CDR3 length: 18 amino acids. The J segment lost 5 bases and the V segment lost 0 bases, leaving 12 bases of the junction unmatched. For the CDR3, the DNA is TGCGCCAGCAGCTTGGAGGCTAGCGGGGGAGCCCTGGTAGATACGCAGTATTTT. Translating it yields CASSLEASGGALVDTQYF.

V and J are TRBV29-1 and TRBJ2-7; 10 bases match TRBD1. Germline lookup yields CDR1 SQVTM and CDR2 ANQGSEA. The CDR3 extends over 13 amino acids. Trimming at V came to 6 bases and at J to 5 bases, leaving 7 bases not matched to a gene. The CDR3 sequence is CSVSAGTGDEQYF. CDR3 DNA: TGCAGCGTGTCAGCCGGGACAGGGGACGAGCAGTACTTC.

The rearrangement joins TRBV11-2 to TRBJ2-5; 8 bases are a match to TRBD1. The ends lost 1 base at V and 1 base at J; junction bases unmatched: 2. The CDR3 runs 15 residues. Germline V gives CDR1 SGHAT, CDR2 FQNNGV. The CDR3 loop reads CASSLGQGPQETQYF. The CDR3 DNA is TGTGCCAGCAGCTTAGGACAGGGGCCCCAAGAGACCCAGTACTTC.